The 32 T cell receptor beta chains in this list originate from one sample, sequenced in a study of blood T cell repertoires in COVID-19. Profiled with immunoSEQ multiplex PCR; TCRdb holds only in-frame clones, not every one. The sample contains a few hundred thousand clones, 85% to 90% of which appear only once. Sample: PBMCs or T cells enriched from blood (not recorded which). The receptors here all came from a woman in her thirties or forties who had recovered from COVID-19.

The chain has TRBV4-2 and TRBJ1-2; the match to TRBD1 covers 7 bases. From germline, CDR1 is LGHNA and CDR2 YNFKEQ. Trimming took 3 bases from V and 6 from J; bases not matched to a gene: 4. The CDR3 has 13 residues. The CDR3 DNA reads as TGTGCCAGCAGCCAGGGACAGAACGATGGCTACACCTTC. Translation: CASSQGQNDGYTF.

This sequence joins TRBV7-2 and TRBJ1-1, with a tentative D call TRBD1 (5 bases). Germline V gene data show CDR1 as SGHTA and CDR2 as FQGNSA. V gave up 7 bases and J gave up 3 bases, with 15 bases separating them. This CDR3 is built from 14 residues. CDR3 region: CASIKNAGYTEAFF. The CDR3 coding sequence is TGTGCCAGCATCAAAAATGCAGGGTACACTGAAGCTTTCTTT. Combining the CDR3 with reference TRBV7-2 and TRBJ1-1 gives the whole variable domain GAGVSQSPSNKVTEKGKDVELRCDPISGHTALYWYRQSLGQGLEFLIYFQGNSAPDKSGLPSDRFSAERTGGSVSTLTIQRTQQEDSAVYLCASIKNAGYTEAFFGQGTRLTVV.

The rearrangement uses TRBV5-4 and TRBJ2-3; TRBD1 is a possible D gene (6 bases). The germline CDR1 and CDR2 sequences are SGHNT and YYREEE (reference sequence). The V and J ends lost 0 bases and 4 bases respectively, with 9 bases between them. This CDR3 is 14 amino acids long. The CDR3 bases are TGTGCCAGCAGCTTGGGGACAGTTGCAGATACGCAGTATTTT. It is translated as CASSLGTVADTQYF. The full variable domain, rest sourced from reference TRBV5-4 and TRBJ2-3, is ETGVTQSPTHLIKTRGQQVTLRCSSQSGHNTVSWYQQALGQGPQFIFQYYREEENGRGNFPPRFSGLQFPNYSSELNVNALELDDSALYLCASSLGTVADTQYFGPGTRLTVL.

The chain joins TRBV7-2 to TRBJ2-1; 14 bases fit TRBD2. V shed 1 base and J 6 bases; nucleotides not matched to a gene: 8. The CDR3 consists of 18 residues. Germline V gives CDR1 SGHTA, CDR2 FQGNSA. This CDR3 reads CASSLGLAGGGNSNEQFF. The CDR3 DNA reads as TGTGCCAGCAGCTTAGGACTAGCGGGAGGGGGGAATTCCAATGAGCAGTTCTTC.

The chain joins TRBV7-8 to TRBJ2-3; TRBD2 might be the D (5 bases). The CDR3 has 15 amino acids. Per germline, CDR1 SGHVS and CDR2 FQNEAQ. Trimming left V 2 bases short and J 3 bases short, with 12 bases between. The CDR3 bases are TGTGCCAGCAGCTTAAGAGGGATTGGGACAGATACGCAGTATTTT. This sequence encodes CASSLRGIGTDTQYF.

This chain links TRBV6-5 with TRBJ1-1, with 7 positions matching TRBD1. CDR1 MNHEY and CDR2 SVGAGI come from the germline V gene. The V and J ends lost 2 bases and 5 bases, in that order; junction bases with no gene match: 11. The CDR3 is 16 residues long. CDR3 residues: CASSYAGDRARTEAFF. As DNA, the CDR3 is TGTGCCAGCAGTTACGCCGGAGACAGGGCGAGAACTGAAGCTTTCTTT.

The rearrangement links TRBV5-1 to TRBJ2-3; 9 bases match TRBD2. CDR3 length: 15 amino acids. The trim removed 0 bases at V and 1 base at J, leaving 0 bases unmatched. The germline gives CDR1 SGHRS, CDR2 YFSETQ. CDR3 residues: CASSLASGGTDTQYF. DNA for the CDR3: TGCGCCAGCAGCTTGGCTAGCGGGGGCACAGATACGCAGTATTTT.

The chain carries TRBV7-9 and TRBJ2-7; D may be TRBD2 (6 bases). Germline CDR1 SEHNR, CDR2 FQNEAQ (reference sequence). There are 16 residues in the CDR3. V gave up 0 bases and J gave up 5 bases, with 17 bases separating them. The CDR3 DNA follows: TGTGCCAGCAGCTTAGCGGAGACGGGGGAACAAGACGAGCAGTACTTC. The encoded protein is CASSLAETGEQDEQYF.

This sequence joins TRBV7-9 and TRBJ1-1; D not certain. CDR1 and CDR2 from the germline V gene are SEHNR and FQNEAQ (reference sequence). The CDR3 totals 14 residues. Trimming removed 1 base at V and 5 bases at J, with 11 bases between. This CDR3 is CASSLGRGWTEAFF. Here the CDR3 DNA reads TGTGCCAGCAGCTTAGGTCGGGGTTGGACTGAAGCTTTCTTT.

This chain connects TRBV5-1 to TRBJ2-3; 7 nucleotides align to TRBD1. From germline, CDR1 is SGHRS and CDR2 YFSETQ. Trimming took 2 bases from V and 4 from J; bases not matched to a gene: 4. The CDR3 totals 14 residues. The CDR3 bases are TGCGCCAGCAGCTTAGACAGGGCCCCAGATACGCAGTATTTT. Its protein product is CASSLDRAPDTQYF.

The J gene is TRBJ2-1, the V gene TRBV13, with D possibly being TRBD2 (5 bases). The CDR3 is 13 amino acids. Germline V gene lookup returns CDR1 PRHDT and CDR2 FYEKMQ (reference sequence). V shed 3 bases and J shed 5 bases, with 8 bases lying between them. The CDR3, as DNA: TGTGCCAGCAGCTTTTCGACTAACAATGAGCAGTTCTTC. Its protein product is CASSFSTNNEQFF.

The CDR3 spells CASRATGVLEQYF. The CDR3 coding sequence is TGTGCCAGCAGGGCAACAGGGGTATTGGAGCAGTACTTC. The chain uses TRBV5-6 and TRBJ2-7, with 7 bases matching TRBD1. The CDR3 length is 13 residues. Germline CDR1 reads SGHDT; CDR2 reads YYEEEE. Trimming cost V 5 bases and J 7 bases; bases outside gene matches: 9.

The gene calls are TRBV19 and TRBJ2-5; D is possibly TRBD2 (5 bases). V was trimmed by 5 bases and J by 5 bases, leaving 12 bases between them. The germline CDR1 and CDR2 sequences are LNHDA and SQIVND (reference sequence). The CDR3 extends over 13 amino acids. CDR3 in DNA: TGTGCCAGTAGTGCACTAGTCAGGGAGACCCAGTACTTC. As protein: CASSALVRETQYF.

This chain joins TRBV7-7 and TRBJ2-1; tentative D call: TRBD2 (5 bases). Germline V CDR1 and CDR2: SSHAT, FNYEAQ (reference sequence). There are 15 residues in the CDR3. The CDR3 DNA follows: TGTGCTAGCTCGTCGGGGTCGGCCCCTTACAATGAGCAGTTCTTC. This sequence encodes CASSSGSAPYNEQFF.

The chain is built from TRBV7-2 and TRBJ2-7, with D possibly TRBD1 on 5 matching bases. This CDR3 is 16 amino acids long. In germline, CDR1 is SGHTA, CDR2 FQGNSA. The V and J ends lost 1 base and 0 bases respectively, with 13 bases between them. The DNA of the CDR3 is TGTGCCAGCAGCTTAGAGGGGCCACAAATCTCCTACGAGCAGTACTTC. Translation gives CASSLEGPQISYEQYF.

The V call is TRBV4-2, the J call TRBJ1-1, with D possibly matching TRBD1 (5 bases). Trimming pared 4 bases from V and 5 bases from J, leaving 17 bases between. The CDR3 has 15 amino acids. In germline, CDR1 is LGHNA, CDR2 YNFKEQ. CDR3 sequence reads: CASSPQPGGRTEAFF. DNA of the CDR3: TGTGCCAGCAGCCCCCAGCCGGGGGGTAGGACTGAAGCTTTCTTT.

The rearrangement joins TRBV7-2 to TRBJ2-7; 9 nucleotides align to TRBD2. Looked up from germline, CDR1 is SGHTA and CDR2 is FQGNSA. This CDR3 has 17 amino acids. The J segment lost 3 bases and the V segment lost 1 base, leaving 10 bases of the junction unmatched. CDR3 loop: CASSLGLSAGGNYEQYF. Written as DNA, the CDR3 is TGTGCCAGCAGCTTAGGTTTATCGGCGGGAGGGAACTACGAGCAGTACTTC.

The CDR3 nucleotides are TGTGCCAGCAACCTAGGCAGGGGATCCGCAAGAGAGACCCAGTACTTC. Translated, it gives CASNLGRGSARETQYF. The chain employs TRBV28 and TRBJ2-5, with D maybe TRBD1 (6 bases). The CDR3 is made up of 16 amino acids. The V end was cut by 7 bases, the J end by 4 bases, with 22 bases between. The germline V gene encodes CDR1 MDHEN and CDR2 SYDVKM.

The chain links TRBV19 to TRBJ1-2, with 9 positions matching TRBD1. V lost 7 bases to trimming and J lost 10 bases; unmatched junction nucleotides: 7. The CDR3 has 12 residues. Germline CDR1 and CDR2: LNHDA and SQIVND (reference sequence). The CDR3 DNA reads TGTGCCAGTAACGACAGGGGGGGCCCCTACACCTTC. Residues: CASNDRGGPYTF.

The chain couples TRBV25-1 to TRBJ1-1; possible D gene TRBD1, 5 bases. The germline CDR1 and CDR2 sequences are MGHDK and SYGVNS. The CDR3 contains 14 residues. V lost 5 bases to trimming and J lost 3 bases, with 13 bases between them. The CDR3 here is CASSTGPADTEAFF. In DNA, the CDR3 is TGTGCCAGCAGTACAGGCCCGGCGGACACTGAAGCTTTCTTT.

The chain is built from TRBV18 and TRBJ2-2, with TRBD2 matching 9 bases. The CDR3 runs 15 residues. V shed 4 bases and J 1 base; nucleotides not matched to a gene: 1. The germline CDR1 and CDR2 sequences are KGHSH and LQKENI. CDR3: CASSLAGENTGELFF. The CDR3 bases are TGTGCCAGCTCACTAGCGGGAGAGAACACCGGGGAGCTGTTTTTT.

The chain carries TRBV7-9 and TRBJ1-5; possibly TRBD1 for D (6 bases). V gave up 1 base and J gave up 7 bases, with 14 bases separating them. CDR3 length: 15 residues. The germline V gene encodes CDR1 SEHNR and CDR2 FQNEAQ (reference sequence). The CDR3 nucleotides read TGTGCCAGCAGCTTAGATTTGGGGGCGAACCAGCCCCAGCATTTT. Amino acid sequence: CASSLDLGANQPQHF.

The chain carries TRBV5-4 and TRBJ1-1; 11 nucleotides align to TRBD1. Germline V gives CDR1 SGHNT, CDR2 YYREEE (reference sequence). This CDR3 region has 15 residues. J gave up 4 bases and V 4 bases, and 6 bases lay outside the gene matches. The CDR3 bases are TGTGCCAGCAGCAGGGGACAGGGGGGTATCACTGAAGCTTTCTTT. As protein: CASSRGQGGITEAFF.

This sequence joins TRBV5-1 and TRBJ1-2; TRBD1 matches 7 bases. J lost 5 bases, V lost 0 bases, and 7 bases had no gene match. This CDR3 region has 15 residues. The germline V gene encodes CDR1 SGHRS and CDR2 YFSETQ. DNA of the CDR3: TGCGCCAGCAGCTTGGATACCGGGACAGCATATGGCTACACCTTC. Amino acids: CASSLDTGTAYGYTF.

This chain uses TRBV3-1 (or the pseudogene TRBV3-2) with TRBJ2-1, with 8 bases that match TRBD2. Germline lookup yields CDR1 LGHDT and CDR2 YNNKEL (reference sequence). V shed 1 base and J 3 bases; nucleotides not matched to a gene: 5. This CDR3 has 16 amino acids. CDR3 sequence: CASSQAGGANYNEQFF. CDR3 DNA: TGTGCCAGCAGCCAAGCGGGGGGGGCAAACTACAATGAGCAGTTCTTC.

This clone has only one observation. The V call is TRBV7-8, the J call TRBJ1-5, with a tentative D call TRBD1 (5 bases). Trimming pared 1 base from V and 5 bases from J, leaving 12 bases between. This CDR3 comprises 15 residues. Germline-derived CDR1 and CDR2 are SGHVS and FQNEAQ. The CDR3: CASSLGRAPHQPQHF. The CDR3, as DNA: TGTGCCAGCAGCTTAGGCAGGGCCCCTCATCAGCCCCAGCATTTT.

CDR3 residues: CASSLGAAGTGYSYGYTF. The DNA of the CDR3 is TGTGCCAGCAGCTTAGGAGCGGCCGGGACAGGGTATTCCTATGGCTACACCTTC. The V call is TRBV7-8, the J call TRBJ1-2, with 9 bases identical to TRBD1. Germline V gene data show CDR1 as SGHVS and CDR2 as FQNEAQ. J was trimmed by 4 bases and V by 1 base; bases with no gene match: 13. The CDR3 has 18 residues. Full variable domain (outside the CDR3, taken from reference TRBV7-8 and TRBJ1-2): GAGVSQSPRYKVAKRGQDVALRCDPISGHVSLFWYQQALGQGPEFLTYFQNEAQLDKSGLPSDRFFAERPEGSVSTLKIQRTQQEDSAVYLCASSLGAAGTGYSYGYTFGSGTRLTVV.

The V and J genes are TRBV5-1 and TRBJ1-3, with no clear D. CDR1 and CDR2 (germline): SGHRS, YFSETQ. This CDR3 comprises 14 residues. The V gene lost 0 bases and the J gene lost 2 bases, with 6 bases spanning the gap. The CDR3 protein is CASSLDGAGNTIYF. CDR3 in DNA: TGCGCCAGCAGCTTGGATGGAGCTGGAAACACCATATATTTT.

The chain links TRBV27 to TRBJ1-3; D gene uncertain. Germline V CDR1 and CDR2: MNHEY, SMNVEV (reference sequence). Trimming took off 4 bases at V and 0 bases at J, with 13 bases between the two ends. CDR3 length equals 16 residues. The CDR3 DNA reads as TGTGCCAGCAGTTCATCCCAGATGTACTCTGGAAACACCATATATTTT. Protein sequence: CASSSSQMYSGNTIYF.

The chain joins TRBV3-1 (or the pseudogene TRBV3-2) to TRBJ2-7; D might be TRBD1 (5 bases). CDR1 is LGHDT, CDR2 YNNKEL, per germline (reference sequence). V lost 9 bases to trimming and J lost 4 bases, with 16 bases between them. The CDR3 length is 13 residues. In nucleotides, the CDR3 is TGTGCCAGTGAAAGGGGCGCCGGGTACGAGCAGTACTTC. This gives the protein CASERGAGYEQYF.

This sequence joins TRBV27 and TRBJ1-5; perhaps TRBD1 as D (6 bases). The CDR3 is 17 residues long. The V end was cut by 0 bases, the J end by 1 base, with 13 bases between. CDR1 is MNHEY, CDR2 SMNVEV, per germline (reference sequence). The CDR3 DNA sequence: TGTGCCAGCAGTTTATCGAATGAGGGGGTAAGCAATCAGCCCCAGCATTTT. It encodes CASSLSNEGVSNQPQHF.

CDR3: CASSNLAGEYETQYF. For the CDR3, the DNA is TGTGCCAGCAGTAATCTAGCGGGAGAGTACGAGACCCAGTACTTC. The chain links TRBV6-2 or TRBV6-3 to TRBJ2-5; TRBD2 matches at 10 bases. With V trimmed by 5 bases and J by 5 bases, 8 bases remained unmatched. The length of the CDR3 is 15 residues. Germline V gene lookup returns CDR1 MNHEY and CDR2 SVGEGT.